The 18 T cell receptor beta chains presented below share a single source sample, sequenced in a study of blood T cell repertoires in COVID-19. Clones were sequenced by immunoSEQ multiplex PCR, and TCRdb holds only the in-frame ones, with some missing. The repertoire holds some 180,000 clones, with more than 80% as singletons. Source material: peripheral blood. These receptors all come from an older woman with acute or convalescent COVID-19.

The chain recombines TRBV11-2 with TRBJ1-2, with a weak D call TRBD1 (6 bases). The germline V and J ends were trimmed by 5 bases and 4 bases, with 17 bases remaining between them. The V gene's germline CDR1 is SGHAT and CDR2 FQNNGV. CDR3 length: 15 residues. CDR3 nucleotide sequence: TGTGCCAGCAGCCCTCTCAGGGGACAAACCTATGGCTACACCTTC. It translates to CASSPLRGQTYGYTF.

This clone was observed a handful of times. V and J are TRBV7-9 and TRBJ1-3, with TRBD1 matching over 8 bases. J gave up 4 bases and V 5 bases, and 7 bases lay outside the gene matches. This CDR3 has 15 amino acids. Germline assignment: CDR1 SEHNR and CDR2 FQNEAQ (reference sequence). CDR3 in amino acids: CASSPQGARGNTIYF. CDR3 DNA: TGTGCCAGCAGCCCTCAGGGGGCGCGAGGAAACACCATATATTTT.

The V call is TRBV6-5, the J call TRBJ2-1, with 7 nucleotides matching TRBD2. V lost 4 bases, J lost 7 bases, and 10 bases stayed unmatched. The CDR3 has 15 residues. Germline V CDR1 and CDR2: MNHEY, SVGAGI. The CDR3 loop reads CASSSNLWRGNEQFF. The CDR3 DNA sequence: TGTGCCAGCAGTTCAAACCTATGGCGGGGGAATGAGCAGTTCTTC.

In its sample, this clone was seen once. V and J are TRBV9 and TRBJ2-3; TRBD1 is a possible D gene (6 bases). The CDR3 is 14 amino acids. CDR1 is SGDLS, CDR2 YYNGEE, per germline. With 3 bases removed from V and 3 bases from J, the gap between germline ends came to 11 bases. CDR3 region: CASSERQETDTQYF. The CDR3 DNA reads TGTGCCAGCAGCGAGCGACAGGAGACAGATACGCAGTATTTT.

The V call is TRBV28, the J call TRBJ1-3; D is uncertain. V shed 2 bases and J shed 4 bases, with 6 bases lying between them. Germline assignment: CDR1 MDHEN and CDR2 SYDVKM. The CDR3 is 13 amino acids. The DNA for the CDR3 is TGTGCCAGCAGTTTAGGCGGGGGAAACACCATATATTTT. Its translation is CASSLGGGNTIYF.

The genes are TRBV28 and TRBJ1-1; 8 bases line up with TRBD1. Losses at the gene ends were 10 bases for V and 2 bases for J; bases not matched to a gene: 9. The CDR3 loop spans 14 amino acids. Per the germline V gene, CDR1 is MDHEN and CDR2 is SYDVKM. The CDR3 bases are TGTGCCATACAGGGACAGGTCGGAAACACTGAAGCTTTCTTT. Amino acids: CAIQGQVGNTEAFF.

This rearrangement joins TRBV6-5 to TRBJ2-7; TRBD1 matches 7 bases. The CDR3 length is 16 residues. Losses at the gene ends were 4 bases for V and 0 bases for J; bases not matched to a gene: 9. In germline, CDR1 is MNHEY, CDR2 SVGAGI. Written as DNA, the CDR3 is TGTGCCAGCAGTTCAAGGAGGACAGGACGCTCCTACGAGCAGTACTTC. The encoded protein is CASSSRRTGRSYEQYF.

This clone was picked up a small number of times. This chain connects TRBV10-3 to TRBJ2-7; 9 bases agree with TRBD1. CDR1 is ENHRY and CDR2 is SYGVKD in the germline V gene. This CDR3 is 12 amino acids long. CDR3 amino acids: CAISEGTGLSNV. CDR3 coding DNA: TGTGCCATCAGTGAAGGGACAGGGCTCTCCAACGTC.

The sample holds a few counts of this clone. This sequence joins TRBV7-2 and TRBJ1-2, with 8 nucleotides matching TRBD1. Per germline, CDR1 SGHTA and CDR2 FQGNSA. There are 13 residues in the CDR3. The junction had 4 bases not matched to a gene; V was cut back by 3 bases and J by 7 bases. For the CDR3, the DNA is TGTGCCAGCAGCTTGTCCAGGGGGCTTGGCTACACCTTC. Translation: CASSLSRGLGYTF.

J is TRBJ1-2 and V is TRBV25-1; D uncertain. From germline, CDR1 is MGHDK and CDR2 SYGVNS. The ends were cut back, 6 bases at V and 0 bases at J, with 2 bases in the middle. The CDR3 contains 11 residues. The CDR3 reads CASSTNYGYTF. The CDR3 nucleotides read TGTGCCAGCAGCACTAACTATGGCTACACCTTC.

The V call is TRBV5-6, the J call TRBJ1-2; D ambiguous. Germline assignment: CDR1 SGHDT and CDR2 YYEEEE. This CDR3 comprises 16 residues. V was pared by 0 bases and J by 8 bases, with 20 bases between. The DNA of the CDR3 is TGTGCCAGCAGCTTGGCCGCGGGCGGCCTAAGTCTCGGCTACACCTTC. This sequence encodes CASSLAAGGLSLGYTF.

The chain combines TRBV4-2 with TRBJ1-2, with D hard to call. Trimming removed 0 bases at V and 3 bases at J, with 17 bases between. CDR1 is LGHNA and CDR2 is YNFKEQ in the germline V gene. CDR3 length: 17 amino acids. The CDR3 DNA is TGTGCCAGCAGCCAAGATCCCGCGGGCAGGAGCGACTATGGCTACACCTTC. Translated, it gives CASSQDPAGRSDYGYTF.

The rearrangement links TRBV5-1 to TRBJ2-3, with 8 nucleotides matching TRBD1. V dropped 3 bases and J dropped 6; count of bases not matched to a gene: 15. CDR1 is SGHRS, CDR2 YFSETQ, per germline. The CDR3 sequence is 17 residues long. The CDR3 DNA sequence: TGCGCCAGCAGCTACCAGGGGGCGCATAGTTCTACGGATACGCAGTATTTT. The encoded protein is CASSYQGAHSSTDTQYF.

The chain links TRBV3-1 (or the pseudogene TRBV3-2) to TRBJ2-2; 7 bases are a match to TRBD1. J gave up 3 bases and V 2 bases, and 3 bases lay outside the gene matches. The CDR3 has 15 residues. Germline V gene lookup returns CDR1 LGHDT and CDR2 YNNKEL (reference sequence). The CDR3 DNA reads TGTGCCAGCAGCCAACAGACAGGGTACACCGGGGAGCTGTTTTTT. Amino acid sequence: CASSQQTGYTGELFF.

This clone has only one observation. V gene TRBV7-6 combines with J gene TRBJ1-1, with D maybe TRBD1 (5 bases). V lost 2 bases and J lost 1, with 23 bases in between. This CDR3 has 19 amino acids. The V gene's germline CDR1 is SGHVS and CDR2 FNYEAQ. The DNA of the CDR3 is TGTGCCAGCAGCTTAATCAGTCCCAGGGATGAGGTGAGGAACACTGAAGCTTTCTTT. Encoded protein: CASSLISPRDEVRNTEAFF.

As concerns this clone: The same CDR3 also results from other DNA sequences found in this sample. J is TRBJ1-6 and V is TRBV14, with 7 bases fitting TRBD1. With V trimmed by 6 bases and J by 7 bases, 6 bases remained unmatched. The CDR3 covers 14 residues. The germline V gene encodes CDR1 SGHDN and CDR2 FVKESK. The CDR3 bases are TGTGCCAGCAGTTTGCAGGGGGGAAATTCACCCCTCCACTTT. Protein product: CASSLQGGNSPLHF. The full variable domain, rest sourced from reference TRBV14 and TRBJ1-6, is EAGVTQFPSHSVIEKGQTVTLRCDPISGHDNLYWYRRVMGKEIKFLLHFVKESKQDESGMPNNRFLAERTGGTYSTLKVQPAELEDSGVYFCASSLQGGNSPLHFGNGTRLTVT.

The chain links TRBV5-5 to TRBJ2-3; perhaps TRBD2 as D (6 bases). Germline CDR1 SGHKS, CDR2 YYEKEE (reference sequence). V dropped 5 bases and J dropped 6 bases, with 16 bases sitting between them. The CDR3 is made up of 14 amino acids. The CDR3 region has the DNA TGTGCCAGCAGAAAGACTAGTACATCCGATACGCAGTATTTT. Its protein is CASRKTSTSDTQYF.

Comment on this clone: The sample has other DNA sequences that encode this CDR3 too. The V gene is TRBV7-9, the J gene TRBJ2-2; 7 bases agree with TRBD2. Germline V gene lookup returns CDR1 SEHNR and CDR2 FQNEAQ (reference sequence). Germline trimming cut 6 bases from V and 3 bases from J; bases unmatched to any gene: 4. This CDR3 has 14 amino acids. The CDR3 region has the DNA TGTGCCAGCAGTTCTAGCGGTCACACCGGGGAGCTGTTTTTT. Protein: CASSSSGHTGELFF.